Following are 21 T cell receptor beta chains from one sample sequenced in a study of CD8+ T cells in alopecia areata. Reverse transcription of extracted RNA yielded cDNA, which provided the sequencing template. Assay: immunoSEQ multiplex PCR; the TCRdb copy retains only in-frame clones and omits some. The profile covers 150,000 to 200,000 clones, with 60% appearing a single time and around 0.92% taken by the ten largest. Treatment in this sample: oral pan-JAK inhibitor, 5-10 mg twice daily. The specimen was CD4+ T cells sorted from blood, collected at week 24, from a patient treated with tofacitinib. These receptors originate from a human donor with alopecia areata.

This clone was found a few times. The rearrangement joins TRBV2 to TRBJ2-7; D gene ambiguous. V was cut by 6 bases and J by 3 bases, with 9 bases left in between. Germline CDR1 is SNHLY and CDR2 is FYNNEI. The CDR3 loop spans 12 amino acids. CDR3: CASSYDSYEQYF. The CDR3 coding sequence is TGTGCCAGCAGCTATGATAGCTACGAGCAGTACTTC.

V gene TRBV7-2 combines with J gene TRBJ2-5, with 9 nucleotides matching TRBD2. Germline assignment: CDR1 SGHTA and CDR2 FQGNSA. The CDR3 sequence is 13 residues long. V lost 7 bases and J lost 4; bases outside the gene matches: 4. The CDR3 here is CASTPRGGETQYF. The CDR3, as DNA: TGTGCCAGCACCCCGCGGGGGGGAGAGACCCAGTACTTC. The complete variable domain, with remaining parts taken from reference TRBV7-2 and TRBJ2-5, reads GAGVSQSPSNKVTEKGKDVELRCDPISGHTALYWYRQSLGQGLEFLIYFQGNSAPDKSGLPSDRFSAERTGGSVSTLTIQRTQQEDSAVYLCASTPRGGETQYFGPGTRLLVL.

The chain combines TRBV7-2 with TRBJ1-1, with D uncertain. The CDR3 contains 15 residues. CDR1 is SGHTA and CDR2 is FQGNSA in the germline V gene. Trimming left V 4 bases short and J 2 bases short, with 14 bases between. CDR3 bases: TGTGCCAGCAGCTCCGTCTCAGGAGTCAACACTGAAGCTTTCTTT. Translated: CASSSVSGVNTEAFF.

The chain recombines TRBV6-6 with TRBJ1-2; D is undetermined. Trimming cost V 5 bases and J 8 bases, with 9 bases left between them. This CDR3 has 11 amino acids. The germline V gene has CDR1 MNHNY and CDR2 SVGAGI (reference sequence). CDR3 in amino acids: CASSRRSGYTF. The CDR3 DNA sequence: TGTGCCAGCAGTCGAAGGAGCGGCTACACCTTC.

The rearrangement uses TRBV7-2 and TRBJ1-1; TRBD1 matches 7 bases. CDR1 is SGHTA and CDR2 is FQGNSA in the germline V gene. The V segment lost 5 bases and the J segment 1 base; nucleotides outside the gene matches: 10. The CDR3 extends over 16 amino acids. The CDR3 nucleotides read TGTGCCAGCAGCGTAGGGACAGCCTTTCCGAACACTGAAGCTTTCTTT. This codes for CASSVGTAFPNTEAFF.

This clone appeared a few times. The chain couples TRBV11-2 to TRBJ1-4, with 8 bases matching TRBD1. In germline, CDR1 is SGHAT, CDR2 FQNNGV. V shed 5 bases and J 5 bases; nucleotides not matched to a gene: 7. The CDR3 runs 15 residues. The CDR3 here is CASSPRRQGNEKLFF. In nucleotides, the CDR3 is TGTGCCAGCAGCCCCCGAAGACAGGGGAATGAAAAACTGTTTTTT.

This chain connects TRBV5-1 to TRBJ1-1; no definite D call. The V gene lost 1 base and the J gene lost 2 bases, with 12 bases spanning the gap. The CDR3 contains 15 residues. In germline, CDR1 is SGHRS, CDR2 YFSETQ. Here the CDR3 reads CASSLIHGENTEAFF. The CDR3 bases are TGCGCCAGCAGCTTGATTCACGGGGAAAACACTGAAGCTTTCTTT.

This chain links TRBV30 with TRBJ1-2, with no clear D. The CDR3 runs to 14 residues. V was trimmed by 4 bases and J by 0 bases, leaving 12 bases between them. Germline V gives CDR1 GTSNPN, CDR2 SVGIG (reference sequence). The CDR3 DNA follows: TGTGCCTGGAATGGTGATTCCGCTAACTATGGCTACACCTTC. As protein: CAWNGDSANYGYTF.

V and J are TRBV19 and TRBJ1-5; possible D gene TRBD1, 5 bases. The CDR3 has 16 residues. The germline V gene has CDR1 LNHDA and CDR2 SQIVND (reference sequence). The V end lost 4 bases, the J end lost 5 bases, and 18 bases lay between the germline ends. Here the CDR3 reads CASSTNSGLPYQPQHF. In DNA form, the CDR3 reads TGTGCCAGTAGTACCAACTCGGGGCTACCCTATCAGCCCCAGCATTTT.

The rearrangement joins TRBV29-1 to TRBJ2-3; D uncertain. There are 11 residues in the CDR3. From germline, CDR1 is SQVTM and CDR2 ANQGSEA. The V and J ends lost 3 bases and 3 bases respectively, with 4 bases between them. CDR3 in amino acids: CSVEWTDTQYF. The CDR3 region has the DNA TGCAGCGTTGAGTGGACAGATACGCAGTATTTT.

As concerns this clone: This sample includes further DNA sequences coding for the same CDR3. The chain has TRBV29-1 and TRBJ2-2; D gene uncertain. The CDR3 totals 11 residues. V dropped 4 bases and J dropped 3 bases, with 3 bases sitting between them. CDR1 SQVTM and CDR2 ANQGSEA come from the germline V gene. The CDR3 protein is CSVGDTGELFF. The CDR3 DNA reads TGCAGCGTTGGGGACACCGGGGAGCTGTTTTTT.

CDR3 sequence reads: CASSGSYEQYF. The CDR3 nucleotides read TGTGCCAGCAGCGGCTCCTACGAGCAGTACTTC. The rearrangement joins TRBV5-4 to TRBJ2-7; D unresolved. This CDR3 contains 11 residues. Germline-derived CDR1 and CDR2 are SGHNT and YYREEE (reference sequence). The ends were cut back, 4 bases at V and 0 bases at J, with 2 bases in the middle.

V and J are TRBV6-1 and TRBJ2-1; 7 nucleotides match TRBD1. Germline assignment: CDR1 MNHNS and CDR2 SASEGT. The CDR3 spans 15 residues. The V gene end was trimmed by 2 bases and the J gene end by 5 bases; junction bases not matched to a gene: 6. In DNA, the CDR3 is TGTGCCAGCAGTGAATGGGGGACAGTCCACAATGAGCAGTTCTTC. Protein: CASSEWGTVHNEQFF.

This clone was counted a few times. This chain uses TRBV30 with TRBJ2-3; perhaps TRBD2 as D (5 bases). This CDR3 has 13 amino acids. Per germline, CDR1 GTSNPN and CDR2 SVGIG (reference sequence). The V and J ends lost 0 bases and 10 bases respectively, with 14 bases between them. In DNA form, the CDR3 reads TGTGCCTGGAGTGTACCTAGCTTAAAGGCGCAGTATTTT. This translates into CAWSVPSLKAQYF.

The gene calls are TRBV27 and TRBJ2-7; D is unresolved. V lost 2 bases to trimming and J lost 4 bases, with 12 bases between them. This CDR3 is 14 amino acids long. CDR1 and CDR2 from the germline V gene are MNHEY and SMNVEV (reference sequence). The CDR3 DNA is TGTGCCAGCAGTTTAGGGTCCCGGATTTACGAGCAGTACTTC. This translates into CASSLGSRIYEQYF.

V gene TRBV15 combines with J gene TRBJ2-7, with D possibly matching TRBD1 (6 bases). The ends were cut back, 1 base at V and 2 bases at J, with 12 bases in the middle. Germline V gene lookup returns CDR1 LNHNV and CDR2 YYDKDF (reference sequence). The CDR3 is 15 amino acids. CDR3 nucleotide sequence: TGTGCCACCAGCAGAGCCAGGGGTGCTACCTACGAGCAGTACTTC. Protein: CATSRARGATYEQYF.

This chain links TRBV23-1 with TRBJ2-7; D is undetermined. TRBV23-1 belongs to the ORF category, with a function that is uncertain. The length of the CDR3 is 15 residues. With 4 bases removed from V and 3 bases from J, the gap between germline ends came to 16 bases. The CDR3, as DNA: TGCGCCAGCAGTCTCACAGAACTCCAAGGCTACGAGCAGTACTTC. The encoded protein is CASSLTELQGYEQYF.

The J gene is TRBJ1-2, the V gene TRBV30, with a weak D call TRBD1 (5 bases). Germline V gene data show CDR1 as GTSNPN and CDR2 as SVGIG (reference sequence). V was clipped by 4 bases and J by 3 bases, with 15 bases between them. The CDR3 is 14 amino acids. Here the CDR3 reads CAWIRRGDDYGYTF. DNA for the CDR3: TGTGCCTGGATACGGCGAGGGGACGACTATGGCTACACCTTC.

CDR3 in DNA: TGCGCCAGCAGGGAGAGGGTTACGGACTATGGCTACACCTTC. This sequence encodes CASRERVTDYGYTF. The rearrangement links TRBV5-1 to TRBJ1-2; D gene uncertain. In germline, CDR1 is SGHRS, CDR2 YFSETQ. The ends were cut back, 5 bases at V and 3 bases at J, with 14 bases in the middle. This CDR3 region has 14 residues.

The CDR3 DNA sequence: TGTGCCTGGAAGGCCGGGGGGGCGTTCACAGATACGCAGTATTTT. This gives the protein CAWKAGGAFTDTQYF. The J gene is TRBJ2-3, the V gene TRBV30; 8 positions match TRBD2. The V segment lost 4 bases and the J segment 2 bases; nucleotides outside the gene matches: 8. Germline V gene data show CDR1 as GTSNPN and CDR2 as SVGIG (reference sequence). This CDR3 region has 15 residues.

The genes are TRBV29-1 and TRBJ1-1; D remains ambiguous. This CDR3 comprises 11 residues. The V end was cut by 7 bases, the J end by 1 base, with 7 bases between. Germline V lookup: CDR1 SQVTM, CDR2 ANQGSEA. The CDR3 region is CSGEGNTEAFF. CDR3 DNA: TGCAGCGGAGAGGGGAACACTGAAGCTTTCTTT.